This T cell receptor beta chain came from a study of beta chain features in type 1 diabetes (dated by TCRdb to 2016 to 2018). For context, the study as a whole: Mean age, gender distribution, total cell number and subset yield did not differ between patients and healthy donors. Across all samples, 107,917,701 sorted cells were examined, and cell number per subset correlated strongly with RNA yield. The study compared TCRB repertoires of sorted circulating CD4+ T cell subsets between recently diagnosed type 1 diabetes patients and matched healthy donors. Regulatory and stem cell-like memory subsets were obtained from only 8 patients and roughly eight healthy donors, while naive and central memory subsets were obtained from all 30 or so donors.

The germline ends are 12 bases apart after V is trimmed by 5 bases and J by 0 bases. CDR1 SEHNR and CDR2 FQNEAQ were looked up in the germline V gene (reference sequence). The CDR3 sequence holds 15 residues, the cysteine and phenylalanine included. Only the CDR3 DNA stays, 45 bases, in frame from base 1. Beyond this particular receptor, the publication reports: Only small numbers of individuals were included in the HLA sub-analyses, which left unresolved whether HLA type had any influence on TCRB rearrangement. Fewer insertions and more nucleotide deletions at VDJ recombination sites were observed in patients with type 1 diabetes, implying thymic rearrangement abnormalities. Type 1 diabetes patients showed a moderate but significant shortening of TCRB CDR3 length in all four CD4+ subsets. Sequencing cDNA rather than genomic DNA could over-represent highly expressing activated cells, although activation and CD3 levels did not differ between groups. The naive, central memory and regulatory TCRB repertoires appeared to resemble one another more closely among patients than among healthy donors. Shorter templates might have been favored by PCR, but patient and control samples were amplified and corrected together, so both groups would have been affected equally by any skew.

All of the isolated RNA was reverse transcribed with the High Capacity cDNA Reverse Transcription Kit, so expressed TCRB transcripts were sequenced. Naive, central memory and regulatory T cell samples underwent deep immunoSEQ sequencing, averaging about 3.57 million total reads per sample. Sorted cells were lysed in RLT buffer and RNA was extracted with DNase-treated RNeasy Micro or Mini kits, depending on cell number. To prevent cross-contamination, every cell subset was processed on its own, while patient and healthy donor samples were processed together. TCRB sequences were amplified from cDNA with the immunoSEQ multiplex PCR, producing 87-bp fragments spanning the CDR3 region. Sequencing of the amplicons was performed on the Illumina HiSeq platform. As for the original processing: PCR bias was corrected computationally using synthetic template baselines, and reads within Hamming distance 2 were collapsed, with unmergeable singletons discarded. Reads were aligned to IMGT to assign V, D and J genes, CDR3 length, and insertions or deletions at six rearrangement sites. Within each subset, clonotype counts were normalized to sorted cell number, after which true diversity and Gini coefficients were computed with the tcR R package. The overlap coefficient, calculated on TCRB nucleotide sequences, was used to quantify repertoire sharing. What TCRdb holds here is the immuneACCESS table cut down to in-frame rearrangements. Part of the clones is not present; checked against another copy, under half of the missing clones reflect an unresolved V gene, and the others are unexplained. The V and J calls and clone size are taken from that table; D and trimming were inferred from the DNA. The sample data list some 250,000 clones, and 25% to 35% of these were observed just once. The ten largest clonotypes hold approximately 4% of the sample.

A note on this clone: What this receptor recognizes is not known. Base qualities are missing; no much larger clone stands one base away.

Each donor gave one peripheral blood draw, averaging around 120 mL, which was collected into heparinised tubes. Naive, central memory, regulatory and stem cell-like memory CD4+ T cells were sorted on a BD FACSAria II using a panel including CD45RO, CCR7, CD25, CD127, CD95 and CD27. Every sorted population had a purity above 95%. Right away, PBMCs were isolated by Lymphoprep density gradient centrifugation and were stained directly, with no culture step. Samples were stained and sorted in pairs, with one healthy donor and one patient per experiment, so that batch effects were minimized. The source material was central memory CD4+ T cells from blood. This chain is built from TRBV7-9 and TRBJ2-3; matching of 6 bases hints at TRBD1 as the D gene. This clonotype was obtained from a man aged 25 to 40 in good health. The CDR3 protein: CASSRQAPSTDTQYF. The sequence in DNA is TGTGCCAGCAGCCGACAGGCCCCTAGCACAGATACGCAGTATTTT. Beyond the CDR3, the reference TRBV7-9 and TRBJ2-3 genes provide the residues; the full variable domain reads: DTGVSQNPRHKITKRGQNVTFRCDPISEHNRLYWYRQTLGQGPEFLTYFQNEAQLEKSRLLSDRFSAERPKGSFSTLEIQRTEQGDSAMYLCASSRQAPSTDTQYFGPGTRLTVL.